This T cell receptor (beta chain) was found in a study of cytomegalovirus exposure and HLA in healthy donors (dated by TCRdb to 2017 to 2019). Broadly, across the study: According to an earlier analysis of 587 of the donors, about 179 million T cells yielded over 90 million unique TCR beta sequences and less than 300 Gb of sequence data. An early release covering around 630 HLA-typed donors comprised about 290 gigabases of sequencing data and tens of millions of unique TCR sequences. The genetic ancestry cluster associated with self-reported Caucasian donors included 81% of the 398 genotyped donors. The study was designed to test whether signatures of past pathogen exposure could be identified by cataloging public T cell receptors. Using immunosequencing, the study profiled T cell repertoires from 640 or so subjects and related those repertoires to cytomegalovirus serostatus. A separate validation cohort of 90 to 150 different subjects was used in addition to the 666-subject first cohort. To predict cytomegalovirus infection status, the study brought together high-throughput TCR immunosequencing, statistical association of individual TCRs with disease status, and machine learning. To study patterns of TCR occurrence, a later analysis re-analyzed previously published TCR beta repertoires from several hundred donors and added high-resolution HLA genotyping. Rather than drawing on any new phenotypic data, the later analysis identified candidate immune exposures from TCR beta sequences and the way those sequences occurred across donors. To decide whether each TCR beta V gene segment behaved as functional or pseudogenic, an earlier analysis of several hundred of the donors relied on high-throughput TCR beta sequencing. Donor age, sex, ethnicity and CMV serostatus were collected together with the repertoire data. A later genetic analysis used genome-wide SNP genotypes for about 60% of the roughly 700 donors, treating that subset as a discovery cohort. All discovery cohort repertoires had been generated using a single sequencing platform. Both class I and class II loci were covered by HLA typing, at four-digit resolution. Typing coverage differed by locus: A, B, C, DRB1 and DQB1 were typed in roughly 620-640 donors, DQA1 in approximately 520, DPA1 in around 610, and DPB1 in just under 490. Several DR-DQ haplotypes were treated as single units for association and clustering because of strong linkage in the cohort. Among 300 to 500 genotyped donors of the cohort, an average of roughly 230,000 unique TCR beta nucleotide sequences was sequenced per donor, of which about 19% were non-productive. Results and caveats for the whole study, not just this receptor: A cluster of highly shared sequence variants was judged likely to represent a technical artifact of the sequencing pipeline. A further reported finding was that TCR beta sequences accurately predicted the HLA-A and HLA-B alleles for most subjects in the first cohort. Compared with the roughly 710-donor mean, donors in an Asian-associated ancestry cluster had fewer N-insertions in productive TCRs, according to a later genetic analysis. The authors suggested that the approach could potentially be generalized to other disease states and immunological phenotypes. V-gene and J-gene trimming of TCR beta chains was associated with a missense DCLRE1C variant in a later genetic analysis, and the association was replicated in an independent cohort. A later analysis reported that several top co-occurrence clusters appeared linked to parvovirus B19, influenza, CMV and Epstein-Barr virus. Specific HLA alleles were associated with roughly 16,000 TCR beta sequences at a false discovery rate of 0.05 in a later analysis. A later analysis found that TCR association rates varied across HLA loci, with DRB1 alleles showing the most associated TCRs and HLA-C alleles the fewest. The presence/absence analyses assumed that sequencing depth was roughly uniform across donors, and that assumption may not be true. The only immune exposure information available for the cohort was CMV serostatus. The cohort was sequenced for TCR beta chains only, and without alpha or paired-chain data the features that could be detected were limited. The earlier analysis of around 600 of the donors excluded roughly 17 rarely observed V segments, including chromosome 9 orphons, because counts were too low. In an earlier analysis of approximately 600 of the donors, most TCR beta V segments were observed in productive rearrangements about 90% or about 30% of the time, broadly matching IMGT annotations. Across donors, most TCR sequences were observed very rarely, whereas some public TCRs were present in many individuals. Because HLA typing was missing for some donors at each locus, association tests included only the typed subset. In the study, 150 to 200 TCR beta chains were listed as associated with cytomegalovirus. The 87-base-pair reads could not distinguish some IMGT-functional V segments, including TRBV6-2 and TRBV6-3, so those segments were excluded. A later analysis found that HLA-associated TCR beta chains were more clonally expanded and had lower generation probabilities than equally common non-associated chains. Most CMV-associated TCR beta chains appeared to be HLA-restricted in a later analysis, and the HLA associations seemed to be driven largely by CMV exposure. The classifier was reported to diagnose cytomegalovirus status with high specificity and sensitivity in both the original and validation cohorts. In vitro tests confirmed that a few of the cytomegalovirus-associated TCR beta chains recognize cytomegalovirus antigens. Assigning TCR associations to individual alleles was difficult when HLA alleles, especially DR and DQ, strongly co-occurred. Linkage disequilibrium might explain the correlated functional status among segregating V segments, but an unknown experimental factor could not be ruled out.

V is cut by 4 bases and J by 1 base, and the space between the germline ends is 5 bases. The CDR3 has 13 amino acids, counting the end cysteine and phenylalanine. The DNA shown is the 39-base CDR3, in frame from base 1. Reading the germline V gene gives CDR1 MNHEY and CDR2 SVGAGI. The library came from the immunoSEQ multiplex PCR assay. For the multiplex PCR, a mixture combining 60 forward primers for TCR Vbeta segments and 13 reverse primers for TCR Jbeta segments was used. The CDR3 region of rearranged TCR beta genes was amplified from genomic DNA with a multiplex PCR assay. On the Illumina HiSeq System, the amplified TCR beta libraries were sequenced as 87-base-pair reads. The source study handled its data this way. A later analysis tallied 75 million to 85 million unique TCR beta chains across the 666 repertoires, and some 10 million of those chains were shared by two or more donors. Raw reads were error-corrected and collapsed into unique sequences with a nearest-neighbor algorithm that merged closely related sequences to remove PCR and sequencing errors. V, D and J gene segments were assigned by aligning CDR3 sequences to IMGT reference sequences. Each retained sequence needed at least a six-nucleotide match to both a V gene segment and a J gene segment. Rearrangements were called productive when the CDR3 lacked stop codons and stayed in frame with V and J; all others were non-productive. CDR3 was defined by IMGT convention, running from the second conserved V-encoded cysteine to the conserved J-encoded phenylalanine. In an earlier analysis of more than 550 of the donors, sequences lacking an unambiguous match to a single V gene segment were excluded. In an earlier analysis of around 600 of the donors, V segments were called functional above 56.7% productive rearrangements and were called segregating when the between-donor standard deviation exceeded 5%. A statistical classification framework was built for diagnosing cytomegalovirus status from the catalog of TCR beta chain sequences. In a later analysis, TCR nucleotide sequences were compared against IMGT/GENE-DB human TR gene sequences so that V and J genes could be assigned. In a later analysis, CDR3 sequences and most-parsimonious VDJ recombination scenarios were assigned using the TCRdist pipeline. In a later analysis, each TCR beta chain was defined by its CDR3 amino acid sequence together with its V-gene family, and reads without a unique V-gene family were excluded. As a way to deal with suspected cross-contamination and a sequencing artifact, a later analysis dropped nearly 600 nucleotide sequences that were highly shared and had low generation probability. A later analysis calculated a clonal expansion index for each public chain from normalized within-repertoire ranks of inferred template counts. In a later analysis, generation probabilities were computed using a VDJ recombination model fitted to out-of-frame rearrangements, and the results were checked against IGoR. In a later analysis, TCR-TCR, TCR-HLA and TCR-CMV co-occurrence was scored with hypergeometric tests, and a repertoire-size bias correction was applied to TCR pairs. A later analysis estimated false discovery rates by permuting HLA or CMV assignments 20 times. In a later analysis, co-occurring TCRs were grouped with DBSCAN, and TCRdist sequence similarity was added when clustering was performed within HLA-allele-positive subsets. Repertoires with fewer than 30,000 or more than 120,000 public chains were left out of co-occurrence clustering, as were about five repertoires with anomalous nucleotide sharing. Drawn from immuneACCESS, this table holds only the in-frame rearrangements with V and J called that TCRdb kept. Clones are partly lost; checked studies trace under half to an unresolved V gene and leave the rest unexplained. V and J calls plus clone size are reproduced from that table; the DNA served to infer D and trimming. In this sample the table shows 130,000 to 150,000 clones, around 80% of which occur a single time. The leading ten clones occupy around 2% of the sample.

In the case of this clone: This receptor's antigen is unknown. Base-call qualities are not available, and no considerably larger clone is one nucleotide away.

The cohort comprised some 730 healthy bone marrow donors. Cohort members were all nominally healthy when sampled, although unrecorded immune exposures were likely present. The donor was CMV seronegative and was included in the group of about 350 seronegative cohort members. Each donor provided a peripheral blood sample, and peripheral blood mononuclear cells were used for TCR beta sequencing. Genomic DNA was extracted from the blood cell samples with the Qiagen DNeasy Blood Extraction Kit. Specimen: PBMCs. The chain is encoded by TRBV6-5 joined to TRBJ1-5, with the identity of the D gene unclear. This TCR derives from a man aged 30 to 39 in good health and CMV-seronegative. The CDR3 loop reads CASSSSSNQPQHF. The DNA sequence follows: TGTGCCAGCAGTTCTTCCAGCAATCAGCCCCAGCATTTT.